The 4 T cell receptor beta chains below come from one sample, sequenced in a study of blood T cells in healthy people across ages. Using a J-beta primer mix together with a sample-barcoded 5' primer, a second PCR was run for roughly 6 to 12 cycles. TCRdb ran MiXCR on the 5' RACE reads and lists one entry per CDR3 protein. The sample yields approximately 1.5 million distinct CDR3 sequences, about 32% seen once. Sequencing was carried out using blood. The receptor set was obtained from a woman aged 25-40 years in good health.

The chain couples TRBV12-3 or TRBV12-4 to TRBJ2-5; no definite D call. Trimming stripped 0 bases from V and 9 bases from J, with 8 bases between. The CDR3 loop spans 12 amino acids. The CDR3 reads CASSLALGSQYF. CDR3 sequence (DNA): TGTGCCAGCAGTTTAGCCCTCGGGTCCCAGTACTTC.

CDR3 coding DNA: TGTGCCAGCAGCCTTGGGACAGGGAATAATTCACCCCTCCACTTT. Residues: CASSLGTGNNSPLHF. V gene TRBV12-3 or TRBV12-4 combines with J gene TRBJ1-6; the match to TRBD1 covers 9 bases. Trimming at V came to 6 bases and at J to 5 bases, leaving 5 bases not matched to a gene. CDR3 size: 15 residues.

V gene TRBV20-1 combines with J gene TRBJ1-1; 8 nucleotides line up with TRBD1. Germline loops: CDR1 DFQATT, CDR2 SNEGSKA (reference sequence). After removal of 0 bases from V and 5 bases from J, the junction contained 14 bases not matched to a gene. The CDR3 has 17 residues. CDR3 in amino acids: CSAREPTGGPPYTEAFF. The CDR3 coding sequence is TGCAGTGCTAGAGAGCCCACAGGGGGTCCGCCGTATACTGAAGCTTTCTTT.

This clonotype was counted at least ten times. The CDR3 DNA reads as TGCAGTGCTAGGACTAGCGGGAGGTCCTACAATGAGCAGTTCTTC. This codes for CSARTSGRSYNEQFF. The rearrangement uses TRBV20-1 and TRBJ2-1; TRBD2 matches at 13 bases. With V trimmed by 3 bases and J by 1 base, 0 bases remained unmatched. Germline CDR1 and CDR2: DFQATT and SNEGSKA (reference sequence). The CDR3 sequence is 15 residues long.